This T cell receptor beta chain came from a study of Graves' ophthalmopathy and Graves' hyperthyroidism. Using RNA transcripts, the TCR beta CDR3 regions were amplified. Investigators did first-round RT-PCR with HTBI primers, then second-round multiplex PCR. TCRdb ran MiXCR on the multiplex PCR reads and lists one entry per CDR3 protein. Among roughly 600,000 distinct CDR3 sequences listed, 35% to 45% were seen once. General study points: Sensitivity of roughly 88% and specificity of about 84% were achieved when a 13-signature model separated ophthalmopathy from stable hyperthyroidism. Ophthalmopathy progression was predicted by the model at less than 71% sensitivity and about 79% specificity.

Newly diagnosed hyperthyroidism donors, aged 18 to 65, duration under 2 months. Diagnosis was based on clinical symptoms, serum thyroxine, TRAb, thyroid ultrasound and orbital computed tomography. There are 12 residues in the CDR3. Unmatched junction bases numbered 6, after V lost 8 bases and J lost 3 bases. Germline CDR1 is SQVTM and CDR2 is ANQGSEA. Remarks on this clonotype: The antigen is undetermined.

The sample comprised peripheral blood or thyroid tissue (not recorded which). The V gene is TRBV29-1, the J gene TRBJ2-7, with TRBD2 matching 8 bases. This sequence was found in an adult man with Graves' hyperthyroidism. In nucleotides, the CDR3 is TGCAGCTTAGGCGGGAGGCTCTACGAGCAGTACTTC. Translating gives CSLGGRLYEQYF.